The 2 T cell receptor beta chains below were found in one sample sequenced in a study of T cells in Graves' hyperthyroidism and ophthalmopathy. RNA transcripts served as the template for amplifying TCR beta CDR3 regions. HTBI primers were the set used in a first-round RT-PCR of the TCR CDR3. Via MiXCR, TCRdb re-called the multiplex PCR reads, giving one row per CDR3 protein. Of 600,000 or so distinct CDR3 sequences listed, more than 13% are singletons. Sequenced sample: blood. The receptors were gathered from a woman aged 18-29 years with Graves' ophthalmopathy.

This clonotype came up many times. The chain employs TRBV7-8 and TRBJ2-5; D gene uncertain. The CDR3 runs 16 residues. Trimming pared 2 bases from V and 5 bases from J, leaving 18 bases between. The germline V gene has CDR1 SGHVS and CDR2 FQNEAQ. The CDR3 region is CASSLKRSRSEETQYF. The CDR3 DNA sequence: TGTGCCAGCAGCTTAAAGAGGTCGCGGTCTGAGGAGACCCAGTACTTC.

This clonotype was seen only a few times. With a far larger clone one base away, a read error is the likely cause. V is TRBV11-2 and J is TRBJ2-3, with D perhaps matching TRBD1 (6 bases). CDR1 is SGHAT and CDR2 is FQNNGV in the germline V gene. This CDR3 has 11 amino acids. The CDR3 bases are TGTGCCAGCAGCCGGACAGATGCGCAGTATTTT. As protein: CASSRTDAQYF.